The rows below give T cell receptor beta chains drawn from one sample of a study of cytomegalovirus exposure and HLA in healthy donors. Sequencing was performed with immunoSEQ multiplex PCR; in TCRdb, only in-frame clones are kept and a portion is missing. The sample contains 150,000 to 200,000 clones, approximately 82% of which appear only once. Sequencing was carried out using PBMCs. The source is a man in his forties in good health and CMV-seropositive. The CDR3 runs from the conserved cysteine through the conserved F or W. The D gene is left open where the match is weak. Not all rows give a size; the values are once, few, many and, for expanded clones, a class.

j_call: TRBJ2-1; d_call: TRBD1; v_call: TRBV10-1; clone_size: once; cdr3_aa: CASSAPDRGNEQFF; cdr3_nt: TGCGCCAGCAGCGCCCCGGACAGGGGAAATGAGCAGTTCTTC
j_call: TRBJ2-5; d_call: TRBD1; v_call: TRBV5-1; clone_size: -; cdr3_aa: CASTGQGTPGETQYF; cdr3_nt: TGCGCCAGCACTGGACAGGGAACCCCTGGGGAGACCCAGTACTTC
j_call: TRBJ2-5; d_call: -; v_call: TRBV15; clone_size: few; cdr3_aa: CATSRTDRYLETQYF; cdr3_nt: TGTGCCACCAGCAGAACGGACAGATACCTAGAGACCCAGTACTTC
j_call: TRBJ1-5; d_call: -; v_call: TRBV7-2; clone_size: -; cdr3_aa: CASSLMAQPQHF; cdr3_nt: TGTGCCAGCAGCTTAATGGCTCAGCCCCAGCATTTT
j_call: TRBJ1-1; d_call: TRBD1; v_call: TRBV28; clone_size: -; cdr3_aa: CASRRDSFAEAFF; cdr3_nt: TGTGCCAGCAGGCGGGACAGTTTTGCTGAAGCTTTCTTT
j_call: TRBJ2-7; d_call: -; v_call: TRBV21-1; clone_size: -; cdr3_aa: CASSSKATSGKSYEQYF; cdr3_nt: TGTGCCAGCAGCTCCAAGGCTACTAGCGGGAAAAGCTACGAGCAGTACTTC
j_call: TRBJ2-7; d_call: TRBD2; v_call: TRBV6-1; clone_size: -; cdr3_aa: CASSEVTSGIANYEQYF; cdr3_nt: TGTGCCAGCAGTGAAGTAACTAGCGGGATAGCAAACTACGAGCAGTACTTC
j_call: TRBJ1-4; d_call: -; v_call: TRBV4-3; clone_size: -; cdr3_aa: CASSPAGRENEKLFF; cdr3_nt: TGCGCCAGCAGCCCAGCGGGGAGGGAAAATGAAAAACTGTTTTTT
j_call: TRBJ2-1; d_call: TRBD2; v_call: TRBV2; clone_size: once; cdr3_aa: CASSGTGGYNEQFF; cdr3_nt: TGTGCCAGCAGTGGAACGGGAGGGTACAATGAGCAGTTCTTC
j_call: TRBJ2-1; d_call: TRBD2; v_call: TRBV4-2; clone_size: -; cdr3_aa: CASSHATSGSYNEQFF; cdr3_nt: TGTGCCAGCAGCCACGCAACTAGCGGCTCCTACAATGAGCAGTTCTTC